Listed below are T cell receptor beta chains from one sample, sequenced in a study of blood T cell repertoires in COVID-19. Clones were sequenced by immunoSEQ multiplex PCR, and TCRdb holds only the in-frame ones, with some missing. This sample has roughly 310,000 clones, with 90% found just once. The sample taken for sequencing was PBMCs or T cells enriched from blood (not recorded which). These receptors originate from a man aged 55 to 70 who had recovered from COVID-19. Each CDR3 is given with its conserved first and last residue. A D gene is named only where the DNA matches it firmly. Size tells how often a clone was seen (once, few, many) or the class of an expanded clone, and some rows leave it out.

TRBJ2-3,NA,NA,TRBV18,TGTGCCAGCTCACCCTCCACAGGGAGCACAGATACGCAGTATTTT,CASSPSTGSTDTQYF
TRBJ1-2,NA,TRBD1,TRBV19,TGTGCCAGTAGTACAAGACAGGGGGACTATGGCTACACCTTC,CASSTRQGDYGYTF
TRBJ2-5,once,NA,TRBV13,TGTGCCAGCAGCTTAGGCGGGACATACCAAGAGACCCAGTACTTC,CASSLGGTYQETQYF
TRBJ2-1,NA,NA,TRBV9,TGTGCCAGCAGCGCACGCGGAACTCTAAATGAGCAGTTCTTC,CASSARGTLNEQFF
TRBJ1-6,NA,TRBD1,TRBV9,TGTGCCAGCAGCGCCGACCCCGGACAGGGGAATTCACCCCTCCACTTT,CASSADPGQGNSPLHF
TRBJ2-2,NA,NA,TRBV4-1,TGCGCCAGCAGCCAAGATTATAGGACAGCCACCGGGGAGCTGTTTTTT,CASSQDYRTATGELFF
TRBJ1-2,NA,NA,TRBV27,TGTGCCAGCAGTTCCGGAGGACCGCTAAATGGCTACACCTTC,CASSSGGPLNGYTF
TRBJ2-3,few,NA,TRBV5-6,TGTGCCAGCAGCCTTACTGATACGCAGTATTTT,CASSLTDTQYF
TRBJ1-4,NA,TRBD1,TRBV2,TGTGCCAGCAGTCCGGGACAGGGGGATGAAAAACTGTTTTTT,CASSPGQGDEKLFF
TRBJ2-1,NA,TRBD2,TRBV5-1,TGCGCCAGCAGCCAAGAAGGGACTAGTTCCAAGCAGTTCTTC,CASSQEGTSSKQFF
TRBJ1-6,NA,NA,TRBV5-6,TGTGCCAGCAGCCTGGGTCCCGGCTCCTATAATTCACCCCTCCACTTT,CASSLGPGSYNSPLHF
TRBJ1-3,NA,NA,TRBV11-3,TGTGCCAGCAGTAGATCTGGAAACACCATATATTTT,CASSRSGNTIYF
TRBJ1-1,NA,NA,TRBV5-6,TGTGCCAGCAGCTACCCTTCCTGGCGGACTGAAGCTTTCTTT,CASSYPSWRTEAFF
TRBJ1-3,NA,NA,TRBV2,TGTGCCAGCAGTTCTCCGGGACATCACTCTGGAAACACCATATATTTT,CASSSPGHHSGNTIYF
TRBJ2-4,NA,TRBD1,TRBV6-5,TGTGCCAGCAGCGCGGGCGGACAGGGAAACATTCAGTACTTC,CASSAGGQGNIQYF
TRBJ2-7,NA,TRBD2,TRBV24-1,TGTGCCACCAGTGACCGACACGTAAGCGGGAGGGCCGAGCAGTACTTC,CATSDRHVSGRAEQYF
TRBJ2-1,NA,NA,TRBV4-2,TGTGCCAGCAGTAGAACACCGGAGGTTGAGCAGTTCTTC,CASSRTPEVEQFF
TRBJ1-1,NA,NA,TRBV9,TGTGCCAGCAGCGTGGACAACATGAACACTGAAGCTTTCTTT,CASSVDNMNTEAFF
TRBJ2-1,NA,TRBD2,TRBV9,TGTGCCAGCAGCGTAGTCACTAGCGGTGATCTCGGTGAGCAGTTCTTC,CASSVVTSGDLGEQFF
TRBJ2-1,NA,TRBD1,TRBV3-1/TRBV3-2,TGTGCCAGCAGTCGGACAGGAGTGGGGAATGAGCAGTTCTTC,CASSRTGVGNEQFF
TRBJ2-7,NA,NA,TRBV28,TGTGCCAGCAGTTTCCAGGGCCTCTCCTACGAGCAGTACTTC,CASSFQGLSYEQYF
TRBJ1-1,NA,TRBD1,TRBV7-6,TGTGCCAGCAGCTCCAGGACAGGGACGAGCACTGAAGCTTTCTTT,CASSSRTGTSTEAFF
TRBJ2-7,NA,TRBD2,TRBV7-9,TGTGCCAGCAGCGCTAGCGGGAGCACCTACGAGCAGTACTTC,CASSASGSTYEQYF
TRBJ1-1,once,NA,TRBV7-8,TGTGCCAGCAGCTTAGTGGCCCCCCCTAACACTGAAGCTTTCTTT,CASSLVAPPNTEAFF
TRBJ1-5,NA,TRBD1,TRBV19,TGTGCCAGTAGTAGACAGGGGGGGAATCAGCCCCAGCATTTT,CASSRQGGNQPQHF
TRBJ2-3,NA,TRBD2,TRBV27,TGTGCCAGCAGTTCTCCCCCGGGGGGTGGAGATACGCAGTATTTT,CASSSPPGGGDTQYF
TRBJ1-2,NA,NA,TRBV3-1/TRBV3-2,TGTGCCAGCAGCCAAGCTGCGAGTTTTAACTATGGCTACACCTTC,CASSQAASFNYGYTF
TRBJ2-5,NA,TRBD2,TRBV7-6,TGTGCCAGCAGCTTAGCAGCGGGGGGTACCCAAGAGACCCAGTACTTC,CASSLAAGGTQETQYF
TRBJ2-1,NA,TRBD1,TRBV7-2,TGTGCCAGCAGCCTCCGACAGGGCTCCTACAATGAGCAGTTCTTC,CASSLRQGSYNEQFF
TRBJ2-7,NA,TRBD1,TRBV18,TGTGCCAGCTCACCCGGACAGGGGGGGCTACGGTACTTC,CASSPGQGGLRYF
TRBJ2-1,NA,NA,TRBV15,TGTGCCACCAGCAGACCTTACAATGAGCAGTTCTTC,CATSRPYNEQFF
TRBJ1-2,NA,TRBD1,TRBV5-4,TGTGCCAGCAGCTGGGGGACAGAGATTAACTATGGCTACACCTTC,CASSWGTEINYGYTF
TRBJ1-6,NA,NA,TRBV7-9,TGTGCCAGCAGCCACAAAAGCGTGGGGAGGAGCTCCTATAATTCACCCCTCCACTTT,CASSHKSVGRSSYNSPLHF
TRBJ2-1,NA,TRBD2,TRBV4-1,TGCGCCAGCAGCCCTCGGACTAGCGGGAGGGGATCCTACAATGAGCAGTTCTTC,CASSPRTSGRGSYNEQFF
TRBJ2-3,NA,NA,TRBV5-1,TGCGCCAGCAGATATGGAGGGGGGGATCTGCAAGATACGCAGTATTTT,CASRYGGGDLQDTQYF
TRBJ1-2,NA,NA,TRBV30,TGTGCCTGGAGTCAGGCGATTAACTATGGCTACACCTTC,CAWSQAINYGYTF
TRBJ1-6,NA,NA,TRBV27,TGTGCCAGCAGTTTAAAGCAGGGGAGATCACCCCTCCACTTT,CASSLKQGRSPLHF
TRBJ1-4,NA,TRBD1,TRBV4-1,TGCGCCAGCAGCCCCCGGGACAGATATAATGAAAAACTGTTTTTT,CASSPRDRYNEKLFF
TRBJ2-3,NA,TRBD2,TRBV5-8,TGTGCCAGCAGCTTGGGGCTAGCGGGAGGGCCAAATGCAGATACGCAGTATTTT,CASSLGLAGGPNADTQYF
TRBJ1-6,NA,TRBD1,TRBV5-6,TGTGCCAGCAGCCTCCCGGTGGAGACAGGGGGCATCTCGGGTTCACCCCTCCACTTT,CASSLPVETGGISGSPLHF
TRBJ2-7,NA,TRBD1,TRBV30,TGTGCCTTCCTAGGGGTCGACAGGGCCCACGAGCAGTACTTC,CAFLGVDRAHEQYF
TRBJ2-1,NA,NA,TRBV7-9,TGTGCCAGCCAAGGGGGATACAATGAGCAGTTCTTC,CASQGGYNEQFF
TRBJ1-5,NA,TRBD1,TRBV28,TGTGCCAGCAGAAAGACAGGGGGTCCTCCGAATCAGCCCCAGCATTTT,CASRKTGGPPNQPQHF
TRBJ2-1,NA,TRBD1,TRBV11-1,TGTGCCAGCAGCTCAGACAGGGGGTACAATGAGCAGTTCTTC,CASSSDRGYNEQFF